These 20 T cell receptor beta chains were all obtained from the same sample, sequenced in a study of low-dose radiotherapy and immunotherapy resistance in tumors. Time point of the sample: before trial treatment. First-strand cDNA used TRAV- and TRBV-specific primers, covering alpha and beta chains. TCRs underwent 15 to 25 PCR cycles of amplification with a constant-region primer and V-primer adapter. Using its own MiXCR run on the reads, TCRdb lists one record per CDR3 protein. The sample records 64,000 or so distinct CDR3 sequences, roughly 30% being singletons. The sample here was PBMCs, taken before treatment. The receptors derive from a female donor with ovarian cancer.

This clonotype has a single count. V gene TRBV29-1 combines with J gene TRBJ2-5, with 8 positions matching TRBD2. The length of the CDR3 is 13 residues. Germline lookup yields CDR1 SQVTM and CDR2 ANQGSEA. Trimming cost V 4 bases and J 5 bases; bases outside gene matches: 6. The CDR3 loop reads CSVAPGLGETQYF. The CDR3 nucleotides read TGCAGCGTTGCTCCGGGACTAGGGGAGACCCAGTACTTC.

J is TRBJ2-7 and V is TRBV3-1, with D unclear. The CDR3 has 14 residues. The V gene lost 1 base and the J gene lost 0 bases, with 7 bases spanning the gap. Germline V CDR1 and CDR2: LGHDT, YNNKEL (reference sequence). This chain's CDR3 is CASSQGLHSYEQYF. The CDR3 bases are TGTGCCAGCAGCCAAGGACTGCACTCCTACGAGCAGTACTTC.

This clonotype was detected ten times or more. This chain joins TRBV7-6 and TRBJ1-2; D is undetermined. V lost 1 base and J lost 8, with 26 bases in between. This CDR3 is built from 18 residues. CDR1 SGHVS and CDR2 FNYEAQ come from the germline V gene. The CDR3 bases are TGTGCCAGCAGCTTAGGACTCAGGTCCCGTGAGGGCGACGACGGCTACACCTTC. This translates into CASSLGLRSREGDDGYTF.

This clonotype was detected ten times or more. This chain links TRBV4-3 with TRBJ2-7; D is perhaps TRBD2 (5 bases). CDR3 size: 16 residues. V lost 1 base, J lost 1 base, and 14 bases lay in between. Per the germline V gene, CDR1 is LGHNA and CDR2 is YSLEER. The CDR3 spells CASSQGSGRGSYEQYF. The CDR3 bases are TGCGCCAGCAGCCAAGGTTCGGGGAGAGGGTCCTACGAGCAGTACTTC.

Comments on this clonotype: The DNA is omitted, as the CDR3 cannot be located on it reliably, and the CDR3 follows TCRdb's listing. The gene calls are TRBV11-3 and TRBJ2-2; the table's D call TRBD1 went unverified against the DNA. Germline V CDR1 and CDR2: SGHNT, YENEEA. The CDR3 region is 14 residues in length, termini included. CDR3 in amino acids: CASEGGTGELFFFF.

In its sample, this clonotype was seen once. The chain has TRBV6-1 and TRBJ2-1; TRBD2 is a possible D gene (5 bases). This CDR3 is built from 13 residues. CDR1 is MNHNS and CDR2 is SASEGT in the germline V gene. The germline V and J ends were trimmed by 8 bases and 5 bases, with 13 bases remaining between them. The CDR3 coding sequence is TGTGCCAGCGTCAATAGCGCCGACAATGAGCAGTTCTTC. Translated: CASVNSADNEQFF.

The V and J genes are TRBV29-1 and TRBJ2-5, with TRBD2 as a possible D gene (5 bases). This CDR3 contains 11 residues. Germline V lookup: CDR1 SQVTM, CDR2 ANQGSEA. V was pared by 4 bases and J by 3 bases, with 6 bases between. The DNA for the CDR3 is TGCAGCGTTGTCGGGGAAGAGACCCAGTACTTC. Its translation is CSVVGEETQYF.

Concerning this clonotype: This likely came from a read error, as a far larger clone is one base away. This chain connects TRBV10-3 to TRBJ2-7; 11 bases map to TRBD2. The CDR3 totals 18 residues. V was pared by 9 bases and J by 7 bases, with 23 bases of the junction left unmatched. Germline assignment: CDR1 ENHRY and CDR2 SYGVKD. Here the CDR3 DNA reads TGTGCCATTGCGGGGCAGTTAGCGGGGGGGCCAAGTTACAATGAGCAGTACTTC. As protein: CAIAGQLAGGPSYNEQYF.

The sample holds many counts of this clonotype. CDR3 coding DNA: TGTGCCAGCTCCAGCCGATCTAGCGGGGGGTACGGATGGAATGAGCAGTTCTTC. Protein sequence: CASSSRSSGGYGWNEQFF. J is TRBJ2-1 and V is TRBV3-1; 11 bases match TRBD2. The germline gives CDR1 LGHDT, CDR2 YNNKEL (reference sequence). The CDR3 length is 18 residues. The J segment lost 7 bases and the V segment lost 8 bases, leaving 19 bases of the junction unmatched.

This clonotype has a count of ten or more. The V call is TRBV6-2 or TRBV6-3, the J call TRBJ1-2; D is ambiguous. The CDR3 contains 14 residues. The germline V gene has CDR1 MNHEY and CDR2 SVGEGT. Trimming pared 2 bases from V and 5 bases from J, leaving 12 bases between. The CDR3 loop reads CASSYGSAQYGYTF. CDR3 DNA: TGTGCCAGCAGTTACGGGTCGGCCCAATATGGCTACACCTTC.

The J gene is TRBJ2-5, the V gene TRBV5-1, with D tentatively TRBD2 (6 bases). Germline V gives CDR1 SGHRS, CDR2 YFSETQ. Trimming stripped 4 bases from V and 5 bases from J, with 27 bases between. This CDR3 spans 18 amino acids. This chain's CDR3 is CASSPDPVRLGVMETQYF. For the CDR3, the DNA is TGCGCCAGCAGCCCAGATCCCGTTAGACTAGGGGTTATGGAGACCCAGTACTTC. The entire variable domain, with the rest obtained from reference TRBV5-1 and TRBJ2-5, is as follows: KAGVTQTPRYLIKTRGQQVTLSCSPISGHRSVSWYQQTPGQGLQFLFEYFSETQRNKGNFPGRFSGRQFSNSRSEMNVSTLELGDSALYLCASSPDPVRLGVMETQYFGPGTRLLVL.

This clonotype has a handful of counts. CDR3 amino acids: CASSLQAHSYEQYF. The CDR3 bases are TGCGCCAGCAGCTTGCAGGCCCACTCCTACGAGCAGTACTTC. The V and J genes are TRBV5-1 and TRBJ2-7; D uncertain. V was clipped by 1 base and J by 0 bases, with 8 bases between them. CDR3 length equals 14 residues. CDR1 and CDR2 (germline): SGHRS, YFSETQ.

This clonotype was picked up many times. CDR3 region: CATSRTGTDTQYF. The CDR3 DNA sequence: TGTGCCACCAGCAGGACGGGTACAGATACGCAGTATTTT. The J gene is TRBJ2-3, the V gene TRBV15; D is uncertain. V lost 3 bases and J 3 bases, leaving 7 bases between the germline ends. This CDR3 region has 13 residues. CDR1 and CDR2 from the germline V gene are LNHNV and YYDKDF (reference sequence).

This clonotype has a count of ten or more. The chain is built from TRBV28 and TRBJ2-7, with 7 bases identical to TRBD1. This CDR3 contains 14 residues. Germline CDR1 reads MDHEN; CDR2 reads SYDVKM. J was trimmed by 2 bases and V by 8 bases; bases with no gene match: 9. The DNA for the CDR3 is TGTGCCAGCGCAAATCCGACAGGGCCCTACGAGCAGTACTTC. Translation gives CASANPTGPYEQYF.

The chain uses TRBV7-7 and TRBJ2-1; D may correspond to TRBD1 or TRBD2 (5 bases each). In germline, CDR1 is SSHAT, CDR2 FNYEAQ (reference sequence). Trimming took 1 base from V and 8 from J, leaving 15 bases between them. CDR3 length equals 15 residues. DNA for the CDR3: TGTGCCAGCAGCTTAGTGGGACCCCAAGCCGATGAGCAGTTCTTC. It encodes CASSLVGPQADEQFF. The full variable domain, with the rest looked up from reference TRBV7-7 and TRBJ2-1, is GAGVSQSPRYKVTKRGQDVTLRCDPISSHATLYWYQQALGQGPEFLTYFNYEAQPDKSGLPSDRFSAERPEGSISTLTIQRTEQRDSAMYRCASSLVGPQADEQFFGPGTRLTVL.

This clonotype occurred many times. J is TRBJ2-7 and V is TRBV14; unclear D gene. CDR1 is SGHDN and CDR2 is FVKESK in the germline V gene. The CDR3 runs 16 residues. The ends were cut back, 1 base at V and 2 bases at J, with 15 bases in the middle. CDR3 DNA: TGTGCCAGCAGCCAAGGGAAGGGCTTTCTTACCTACGAGCAGTACTTC. It encodes CASSQGKGFLTYEQYF.

The chain couples TRBV5-1 to TRBJ1-1, with a weak D call TRBD1 (5 bases). V lost 5 bases to trimming and J lost 1 base, with 12 bases between them. Per the germline V gene, CDR1 is SGHRS and CDR2 is YFSETQ. The CDR3 covers 14 residues. The CDR3 DNA follows: TGCGCCAGCAGACAAACTGGACAGAACACTGAAGCTTTCTTT. It codes for CASRQTGQNTEAFF.

This clonotype occurred many times. Here the CDR3 reads CASSLRGASGNTIYF. As DNA, the CDR3 is TGTGCCAGCAGCTTACGGGGGGCGAGTGGAAACACCATATATTTT. This chain joins TRBV7-9 and TRBJ1-3; tentatively, D is TRBD1 (6 bases). With 2 bases removed from V and 3 bases from J, the gap between germline ends came to 11 bases. This CDR3 contains 15 residues. CDR1 SEHNR and CDR2 FQNEAQ come from the germline V gene (reference sequence).

This clonotype was picked up many times. This chain connects TRBV12-3 or TRBV12-4 to TRBJ2-1; TRBD2 aligns across 7 bases. The CDR3 extends over 13 amino acids. V trimming: 6 bases; J trimming: 7 bases; junction bases outside the gene matches: 6. The CDR3 DNA follows: TGTGCCAGCAGACCGCGGGAGTTTAATGAGCAGTTCTTC. This translates into CASRPREFNEQFF.

This clonotype was recorded at least ten times. The V call is TRBV24-1, the J call TRBJ2-5, with 9 bases fitting TRBD1. The V segment lost 0 bases and the J segment 5 bases; nucleotides outside the gene matches: 9. The CDR3 contains 17 residues. Per germline, CDR1 KGHDR and CDR2 SFDVKD. CDR3 amino acids: CATSDLPSGTGKETQYF. For the CDR3, the DNA is TGTGCCACCAGTGATTTGCCCTCCGGGACAGGGAAGGAGACCCAGTACTTC.